This TCR beta chain was identified in a study of fetal regulatory T cell absence and autoimmunity. Across the whole study: Exocrine pancreas autoimmunity occurred in IPEX patients lacking clinical diabetes.

V was pared by 9 bases and J by 4 bases, with 12 bases between. CDR1 ENHRY and CDR2 SYGVKD come from the germline V gene. The CDR3 loop spans 12 amino acids. The study's findings and limits: Broadly similar TRB gene family usage was seen in pancreas and cord blood. Some top pancreas TCR clones were over 95-fold enriched versus cord blood.

The repertoire was sequenced with immunoSEQ multiplex PCR; TCRdb's copy has only in-frame clones and lacks some. The sample records some 87,000 clones, around 72% being singletons. This clone was detected a few times. Antigen unknown. The rearrangement uses TRBV10-3 and TRBJ1-2; tentatively, D is TRBD1 (6 bases). Sequenced sample: pancreas tissue. This clonotype originated in a male donor with IPEX syndrome. CDR3 sequence (DNA): TGTGCCATACTACAGGGTAGCTATGGCTACACCTTC. Residues: CAILQGSYGYTF.